Sequencing of this T cell receptor beta chain was carried out in a study of tumor-infiltrating lymphocytes in oesophageal squamous cell carcinoma. This clonotype has a count of ten or more. MiXCR was run by TCRdb on the PCR reads, yielding one entry per CDR3 protein. The sample consists of 20,000 to 25,000 distinct CDR3 sequences, 36% of them appearing once. The CDR3 contains 11 residues. CDR1 SEHNR and CDR2 FQNEAQ come from the germline V gene (reference sequence). V lost 3 bases, J lost 7 bases, and 7 bases lay in between. The chain joins TRBV7-9 to TRBJ2-7, with D perhaps matching TRBD2 (6 bases). The origin of this receptor is a male donor with esophageal squamous cell carcinoma. Input material: esophageal tumor tissue. CDR3 DNA: TGTGCCAGCAGCTTGCGGGGTGAGCAGTACTTC. This translates into CASSLRGEQYF.